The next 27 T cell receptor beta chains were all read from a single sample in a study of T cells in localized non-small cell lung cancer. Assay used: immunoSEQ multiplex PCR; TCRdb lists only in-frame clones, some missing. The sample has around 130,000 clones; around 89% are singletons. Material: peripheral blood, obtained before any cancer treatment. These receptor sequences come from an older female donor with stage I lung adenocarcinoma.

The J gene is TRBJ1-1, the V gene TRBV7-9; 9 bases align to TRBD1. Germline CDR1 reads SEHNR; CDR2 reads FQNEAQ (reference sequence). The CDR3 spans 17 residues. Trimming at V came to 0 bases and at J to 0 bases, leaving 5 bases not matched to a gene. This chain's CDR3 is CASSLAVGTGMNTEAFF. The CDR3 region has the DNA TGTGCCAGCAGCTTAGCGGTCGGGACAGGGATGAACACTGAAGCTTTCTTT.

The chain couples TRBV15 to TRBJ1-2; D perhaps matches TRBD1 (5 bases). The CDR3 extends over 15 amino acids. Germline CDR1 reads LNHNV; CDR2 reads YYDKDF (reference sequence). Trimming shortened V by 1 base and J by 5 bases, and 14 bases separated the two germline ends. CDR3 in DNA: TGTGCCACCAGCAGAGTTAGGGGATATAGTTATGGCTACACCTTC. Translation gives CATSRVRGYSYGYTF.

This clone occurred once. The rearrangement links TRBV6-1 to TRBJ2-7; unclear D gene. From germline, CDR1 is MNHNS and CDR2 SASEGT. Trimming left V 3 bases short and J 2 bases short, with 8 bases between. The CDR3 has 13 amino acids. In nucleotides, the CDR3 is TGTGCCAGCAGTGATGAAAGGGCCTACGAGCAGTACTTC. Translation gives CASSDERAYEQYF.

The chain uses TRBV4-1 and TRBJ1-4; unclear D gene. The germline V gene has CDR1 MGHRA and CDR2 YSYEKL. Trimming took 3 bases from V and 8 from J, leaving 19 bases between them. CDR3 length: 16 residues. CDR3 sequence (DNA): TGCGCCAGCAGCCAGGGCTGGCGGGCCGGAGAGGAAAAACTGTTTTTT. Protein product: CASSQGWRAGEEKLFF.

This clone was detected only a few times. This CDR3 is CASSPRDLGVDTEAFF. CDR3 coding DNA: TGTGCCAGCAGCCCCCGGGATCTAGGGGTCGACACTGAAGCTTTCTTT. The chain carries TRBV9 and TRBJ1-1, with D perhaps matching TRBD1 (5 bases). Germline loops: CDR1 SGDLS, CDR2 YYNGEE. Trimming removed 4 bases at V and 3 bases at J, with 19 bases between. This CDR3 is built from 16 residues.

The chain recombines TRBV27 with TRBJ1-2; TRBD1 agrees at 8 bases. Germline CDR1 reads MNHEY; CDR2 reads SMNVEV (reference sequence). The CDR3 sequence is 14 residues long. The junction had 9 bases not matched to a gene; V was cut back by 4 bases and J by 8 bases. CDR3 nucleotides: TGTGCCAGCAGTTCCCACGACAGGGGTTACGGCTACACCTTC. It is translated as CASSSHDRGYGYTF.

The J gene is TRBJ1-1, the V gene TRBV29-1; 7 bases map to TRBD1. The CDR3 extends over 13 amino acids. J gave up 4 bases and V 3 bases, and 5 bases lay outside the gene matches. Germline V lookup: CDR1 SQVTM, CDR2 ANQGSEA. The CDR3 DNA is TGCAGCGTTGAGCCTACAGGGGTCACTGAAGCTTTCTTT. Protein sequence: CSVEPTGVTEAFF.

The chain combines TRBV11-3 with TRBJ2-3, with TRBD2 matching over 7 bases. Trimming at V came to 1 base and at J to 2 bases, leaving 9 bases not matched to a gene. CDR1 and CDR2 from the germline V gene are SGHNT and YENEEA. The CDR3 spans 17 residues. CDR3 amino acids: CASSLASGGSHTDTQYF. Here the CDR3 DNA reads TGTGCCAGCAGCTTAGCGTCGGGCGGGAGTCACACAGATACGCAGTATTTT.

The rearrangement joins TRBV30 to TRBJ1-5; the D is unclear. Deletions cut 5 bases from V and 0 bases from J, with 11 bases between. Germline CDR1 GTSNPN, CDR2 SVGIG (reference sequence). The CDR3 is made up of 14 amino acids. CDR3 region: CAWDNSDSNQPQHF. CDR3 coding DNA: TGTGCCTGGGATAATAGTGATAGCAATCAGCCCCAGCATTTT.

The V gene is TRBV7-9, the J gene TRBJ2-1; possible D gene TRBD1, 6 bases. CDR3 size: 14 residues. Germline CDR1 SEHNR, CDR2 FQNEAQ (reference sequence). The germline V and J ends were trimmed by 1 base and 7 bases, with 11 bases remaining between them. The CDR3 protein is CASSLEGQRNEQFF. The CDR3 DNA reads TGTGCCAGCAGCTTAGAAGGACAGCGGAATGAGCAGTTCTTC.

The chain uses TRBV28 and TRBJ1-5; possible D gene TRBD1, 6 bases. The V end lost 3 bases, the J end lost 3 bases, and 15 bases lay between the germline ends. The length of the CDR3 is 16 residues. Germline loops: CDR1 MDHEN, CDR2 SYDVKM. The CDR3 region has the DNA TGTGCCAGCAGTTTTCTCCGCCAGGGGTACAATCAGCCCCAGCATTTT. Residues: CASSFLRQGYNQPQHF. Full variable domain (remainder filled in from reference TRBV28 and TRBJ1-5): DVKVTQSSRYLVKRTGEKVFLECVQDMDHENMFWYRQDPGLGLRLIYFSYDVKMKEKGDIPEGYSVSREKKERFSLILESASTNQTSMYLCASSFLRQGYNQPQHFGDGTRLSIL.

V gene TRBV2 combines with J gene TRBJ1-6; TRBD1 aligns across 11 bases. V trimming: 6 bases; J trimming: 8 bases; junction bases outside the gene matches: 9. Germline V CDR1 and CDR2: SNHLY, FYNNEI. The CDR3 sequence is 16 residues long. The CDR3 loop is CASSRTGGGSDSPLHF. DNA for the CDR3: TGTGCCAGCAGCCGGACAGGGGGCGGTTCGGATTCACCCCTCCACTTT. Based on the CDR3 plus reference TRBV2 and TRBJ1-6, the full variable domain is EPEVTQTPSHQVTQMGQEVILRCVPISNHLYFYWYRQILGQKVEFLVSFYNNEISEKSEIFDDQFSVERPDGSNFTLKIRSTKLEDSAMYFCASSRTGGGSDSPLHFGNGTRLTVT.

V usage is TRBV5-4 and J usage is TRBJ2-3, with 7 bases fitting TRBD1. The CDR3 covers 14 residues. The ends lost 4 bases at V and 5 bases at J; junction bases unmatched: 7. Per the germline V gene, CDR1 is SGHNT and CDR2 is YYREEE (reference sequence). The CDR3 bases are TGTGCCAGCAGCCATCGACAGGGTGAAGATACGCAGTATTTT. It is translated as CASSHRQGEDTQYF. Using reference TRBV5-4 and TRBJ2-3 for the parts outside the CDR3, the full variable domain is ETGVTQSPTHLIKTRGQQVTLRCSSQSGHNTVSWYQQALGQGPQFIFQYYREEENGRGNFPPRFSGLQFPNYSSELNVNALELDDSALYLCASSHRQGEDTQYFGPGTRLTVL.

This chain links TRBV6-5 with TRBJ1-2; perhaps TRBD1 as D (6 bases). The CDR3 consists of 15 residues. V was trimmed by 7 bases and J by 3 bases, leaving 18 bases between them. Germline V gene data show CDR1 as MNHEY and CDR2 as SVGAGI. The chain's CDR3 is CASIKGTGHYYGYTF. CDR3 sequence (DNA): TGTGCCAGCATTAAGGGGACGGGACACTACTATGGCTACACCTTC.

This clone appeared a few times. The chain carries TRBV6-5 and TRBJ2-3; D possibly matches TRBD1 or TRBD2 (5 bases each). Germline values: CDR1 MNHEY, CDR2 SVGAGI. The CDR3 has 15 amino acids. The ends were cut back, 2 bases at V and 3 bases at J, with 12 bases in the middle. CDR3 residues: CASSYGQGRTDTQYF. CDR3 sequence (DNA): TGTGCCAGCAGTTACGGGCAGGGACGAACAGATACGCAGTATTTT.

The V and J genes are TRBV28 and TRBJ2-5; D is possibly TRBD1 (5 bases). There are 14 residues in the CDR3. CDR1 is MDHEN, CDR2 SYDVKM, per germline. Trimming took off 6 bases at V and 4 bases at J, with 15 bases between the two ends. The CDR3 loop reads CASRNRQGGETQYF. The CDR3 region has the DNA TGTGCCAGCAGAAACCGGCAGGGCGGAGAGACCCAGTACTTC.

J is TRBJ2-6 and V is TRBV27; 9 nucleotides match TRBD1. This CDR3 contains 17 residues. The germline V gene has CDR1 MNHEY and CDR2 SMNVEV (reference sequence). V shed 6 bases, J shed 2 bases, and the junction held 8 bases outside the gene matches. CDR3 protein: CASRNGTGLPGANVLTF. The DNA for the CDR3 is TGTGCCAGCAGAAACGGGACAGGGTTGCCTGGGGCCAACGTCCTGACTTTC.

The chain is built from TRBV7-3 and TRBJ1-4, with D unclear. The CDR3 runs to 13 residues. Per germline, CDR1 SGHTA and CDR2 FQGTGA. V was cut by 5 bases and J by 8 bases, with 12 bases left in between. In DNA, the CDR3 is TGTGCCAGCAGCATGTTTCGAGGGGAAAAACTGTTTTTT. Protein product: CASSMFRGEKLFF.

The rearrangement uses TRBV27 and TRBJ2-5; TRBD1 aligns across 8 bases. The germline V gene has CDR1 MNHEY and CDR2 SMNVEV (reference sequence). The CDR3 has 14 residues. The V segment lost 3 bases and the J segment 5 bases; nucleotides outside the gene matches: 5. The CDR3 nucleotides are TGTGCCAGCAGTTTTCGGGACAGGTTTGAGACCCAGTACTTC. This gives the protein CASSFRDRFETQYF.

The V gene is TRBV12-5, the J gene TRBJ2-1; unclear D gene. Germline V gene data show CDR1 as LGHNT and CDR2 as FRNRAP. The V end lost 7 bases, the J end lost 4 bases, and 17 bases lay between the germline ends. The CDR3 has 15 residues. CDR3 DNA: TGTGCTAGTGCCGCGCCTGGATCTACTTACAATGAGCAGTTCTTC. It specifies CASAAPGSTYNEQFF.

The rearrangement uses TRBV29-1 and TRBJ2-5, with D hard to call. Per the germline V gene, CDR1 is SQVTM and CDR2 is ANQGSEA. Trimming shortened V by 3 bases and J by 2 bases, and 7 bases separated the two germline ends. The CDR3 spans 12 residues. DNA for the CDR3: TGCAGCGTTGATTGGGATCAAGAGACCCAGTACTTC. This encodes CSVDWDQETQYF.

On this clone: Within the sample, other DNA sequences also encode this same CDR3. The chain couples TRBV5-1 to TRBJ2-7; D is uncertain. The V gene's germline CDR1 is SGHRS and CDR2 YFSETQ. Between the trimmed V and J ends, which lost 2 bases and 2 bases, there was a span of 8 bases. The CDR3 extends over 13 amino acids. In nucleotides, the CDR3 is TGCGCCAGCAGCTTAGAGGTGGCCTACGAGCAGTACTTC. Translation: CASSLEVAYEQYF.

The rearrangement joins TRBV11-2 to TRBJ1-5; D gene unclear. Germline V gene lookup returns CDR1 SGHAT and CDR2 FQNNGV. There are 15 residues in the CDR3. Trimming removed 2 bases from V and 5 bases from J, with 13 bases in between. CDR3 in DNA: TGTGCCAGCAGCTTACAGTCAACCGAAGATCAGCCCCAGCATTTT. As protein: CASSLQSTEDQPQHF.

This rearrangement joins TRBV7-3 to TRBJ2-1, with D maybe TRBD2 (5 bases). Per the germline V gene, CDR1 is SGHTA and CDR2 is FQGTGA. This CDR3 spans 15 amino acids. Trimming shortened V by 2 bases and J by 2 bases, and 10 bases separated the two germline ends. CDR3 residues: CASSLGPGTYNEQFF. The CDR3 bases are TGTGCCAGCAGCTTAGGTCCGGGGACCTACAATGAGCAGTTCTTC. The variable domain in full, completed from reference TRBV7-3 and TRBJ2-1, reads GAGVSQTPSNKVTEKGKYVELRCDPISGHTALYWYRQSLGQGPEFLIYFQGTGAADDSGLPNDRFFAVRPEGSVSTLKIQRTERGDSAVYLCASSLGPGTYNEQFFGPGTRLTVL.

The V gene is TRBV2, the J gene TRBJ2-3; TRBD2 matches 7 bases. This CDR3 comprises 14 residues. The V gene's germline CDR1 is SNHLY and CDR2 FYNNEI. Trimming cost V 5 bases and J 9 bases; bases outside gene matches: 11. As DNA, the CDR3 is TGTGCCAGCAGTCTAGCGGACCAGGTGTTGACGCAGTATTTT. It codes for CASSLADQVLTQYF.

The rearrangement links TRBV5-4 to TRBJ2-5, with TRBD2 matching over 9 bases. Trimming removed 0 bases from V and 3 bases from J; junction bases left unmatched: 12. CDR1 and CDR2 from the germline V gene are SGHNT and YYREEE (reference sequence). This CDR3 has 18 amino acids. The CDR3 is CASSLEGVRLAAKETQYF. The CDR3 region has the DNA TGTGCCAGCAGCTTGGAGGGGGTCCGACTAGCGGCTAAAGAGACCCAGTACTTC.

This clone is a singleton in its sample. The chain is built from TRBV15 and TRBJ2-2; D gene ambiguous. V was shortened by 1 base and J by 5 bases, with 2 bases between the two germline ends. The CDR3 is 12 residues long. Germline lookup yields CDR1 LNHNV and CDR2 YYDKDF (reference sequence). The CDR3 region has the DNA TGTGCCACCAGCAGAGTGACCGGGGAGCTGTTTTTT. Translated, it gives CATSRVTGELFF.